The 3 T cell receptor beta chains in this list originate from one sample, sequenced in a study of blood T cell repertoires in COVID-19. TCRdb's copy holds only in-frame clones and misses some; the assay was immunoSEQ multiplex PCR. The table shows 150,000 to 200,000 clones, with around 73% occurring only once. Sequencing was done on a sample of PBMCs or T cells enriched from blood (not recorded which). These receptors were obtained from a woman aged 45 to 65 who had recovered from COVID-19.

The chain recombines TRBV5-1 with TRBJ2-7; possibly TRBD2 for D (6 bases). V was cut by 0 bases and J by 5 bases, with 15 bases left in between. Looked up from germline, CDR1 is SGHRS and CDR2 is YFSETQ. This CDR3 contains 15 residues. CDR3 sequence reads: CASSLDPTSTDEQYF. CDR3 nucleotides: TGCGCCAGCAGCTTGGACCCGACTAGTACTGACGAGCAGTACTTC.

The V gene is TRBV6-6, the J gene TRBJ1-3; no firm D call. The CDR3 length is 13 residues. Germline V gene lookup returns CDR1 MNHNY and CDR2 SVGAGI (reference sequence). The ends were cut back, 6 bases at V and 0 bases at J, with 6 bases in the middle. CDR3 in amino acids: CASSLISGNTIYF. CDR3 coding DNA: TGTGCCAGCAGCCTTATCTCTGGAAACACCATATATTTT.

This chain joins TRBV7-8 and TRBJ1-6; D remains unclear. The CDR3 length is 15 residues. The germline V gene encodes CDR1 SGHVS and CDR2 FQNEAQ. Deletions cut 1 base from V and 5 bases from J, with 9 bases between. CDR3 nucleotides: TGTGCCAGCAGCTTAGAGACAAAACATAATTCACCCCTCCACTTT. Its protein is CASSLETKHNSPLHF.